The rows below give T cell receptor beta chains drawn from one sample of a study of lymphopenia after photon versus proton radiotherapy. The data were produced by immunoSEQ multiplex PCR, yet TCRdb's version contains in-frame clones alone and is incomplete. The table has 50,000 to 60,000 clones, roughly 90% seen once. The specimen was peripheral blood, collected from a patient treated with photon-based radiotherapy. Source of these receptors: a woman aged 40 to 50 with cholangiocarcinoma. Both conserved end residues are part of each CDR3. The D gene is left open where the match is weak. Clone size is stated in some rows and not others, as once, few, many or a class when expanded.

. . TRBJ1-2 TRBV6-5 CASKTDGRVYGYTF TGTGCCAGCAAAACCGACGGGCGCGTATATGGCTACACCTTC
. . TRBJ2-5 TRBV18 CASSRGPQETQYF TGTGCCAGCTCACGAGGGCCCCAAGAGACCCAGTACTTC
. . TRBJ2-3 TRBV10-1 CASSRDLADTQYF TGCGCCAGCAGCCGGGACCTTGCAGATACGCAGTATTTT
. TRBD2 TRBJ2-2 TRBV4-1 CASSPKSTSGVKNTGELFF TGCGCCAGCAGCCCTAAATCGACTAGCGGCGTGAAGAACACCGGGGAGCTGTTTTTT
. . TRBJ1-4 TRBV4-3 CASSQDTRVTEKLFF TGCGCCAGCAGCCAAGACACCCGGGTCACTGAAAAACTGTTTTTT
once . TRBJ1-6 TRBV27 CASSLWFSYNSPLHF TGTGCCAGCAGTTTGTGGTTCTCCTATAATTCACCCCTCCACTTT
. TRBD1 TRBJ1-2 TRBV15 CATSKDRGGRIYGYTF TGTGCCACCAGCAAGGACAGGGGCGGAAGAATCTATGGCTACACCTTC
. . TRBJ1-1 TRBV5-1 CASSFNPTGNTEAFF TGCGCCAGCAGCTTTAACCCCACCGGGAACACTGAAGCTTTCTTT
once . TRBJ1-2 TRBV5-4 CASSFAGTFYGYTF TGTGCCAGCAGCTTCGCCGGGACCTTTTATGGCTACACCTTC
once . TRBJ1-1 TRBV27 CASSLTGGSTEAFF TGTGCCAGCAGTTTAACCGGGGGATCCACTGAAGCTTTCTTT
once . TRBJ1-1 TRBV10-2 CASSDAPGGGTEAFF TGCGCCAGCAGTGACGCCCCGGGAGGGGGCACTGAAGCTTTCTTT
. TRBD1 TRBJ1-2 TRBV5-6 CASSSPGQLIGGGYTF TGTGCCAGCAGCTCTCCGGGACAGTTGATTGGGGGTGGCTACACCTTC
few . TRBJ1-2 TRBV30 CAWITVFQGSGYTF TGTGCCTGGATCACAGTTTTCCAGGGGAGTGGCTACACCTTC
. . TRBJ2-2 TRBV29-1 CSVEPQGGTGELFF TGCAGCGTTGAACCACAGGGAGGAACCGGGGAGCTGTTTTTT
. . TRBJ2-1 TRBV19 CASSLAGDNEQFF TGTGCCAGTTCTCTAGCAGGCGACAATGAGCAGTTCTTC
. . TRBJ1-1 TRBV29-1 CSVEALGPRGTTEAFF TGCAGCGTTGAAGCCTTGGGACCCCGAGGGACCACTGAAGCTTTCTTT
. TRBD1 TRBJ1-2 TRBV7-8 CASSGGQEYNYGYTF TGTGCCAGCAGCGGCGGACAGGAGTATAACTATGGCTACACCTTC
. . TRBJ1-1 TRBV5-1 CASSLTPTEAFF TGCGCCAGCAGCTTAACACCCACTGAAGCTTTCTTT
. TRBD2 TRBJ2-1 TRBV19 CASSIRLAGNEQFF TGTGCCAGTAGTATCCGGCTAGCGGGGAATGAGCAGTTCTTC
. . TRBJ2-2 TRBV19 CASNSLMLPGSTGELFF TGTGCCAGTAATTCCTTAATGCTCCCAGGGAGCACCGGGGAGCTGTTTTTT
. . TRBJ1-2 TRBV5-1 CASSLEKASQNGYTF TGCGCCAGCAGCTTGGAAAAGGCCAGCCAGAATGGCTACACCTTC
. . TRBJ1-1 TRBV19 CASRDGLLAEAFF TGTGCCAGTAGGGACGGGCTGTTGGCTGAAGCTTTCTTT
once . TRBJ2-2 TRBV4-3 CASSQERGTSTGELFF TGCGCCAGCAGCCAAGAAAGGGGAACGAGCACCGGGGAGCTGTTTTTT
. . TRBJ2-5 TRBV19 CASSMLAFKETQYF TGTGCCAGTAGTATGTTGGCTTTCAAAGAGACCCAGTACTTC
once . TRBJ2-2 TRBV10-3 CAAANTGELFF TGTGCCGCCGCGAACACCGGGGAGCTGTTTTTT